This entry features one T cell receptor (beta chain) sequence. This record belongs to a study of blood T cell repertoires in COVID-19. Background on the study: Spain, Italy and the United States supplied samples that represented acute and convalescent COVID-19. The analysed material was cDNA or gDNA that came from T cells, B-cell-depleted T cells, or PBMCs.

V was pared by 3 bases and J by 3 bases, with 7 bases of the junction left unmatched. The length of the CDR3 is 15 residues. The V gene's germline CDR1 is SGHRS and CDR2 YFSETQ. The authors' processing: Reference gene primer amplification gave nucleated cell count estimates. The assay was immunoSEQ multiplex PCR, and TCRdb's table has in-frame clones only and misses some. D and trimming were read from the DNA, whereas the V and J calls and clone size are those reported in that table. The profile covers approximately 210,000 clones, with about 92% appearing a single time and approximately 1.2% taken by the ten largest.

The source material was peripheral blood. The receptor's source is a man younger than 40 with acute or convalescent COVID-19. The chain links TRBV5-1 to TRBJ2-3; 7 bases line up with TRBD1. DNA for the CDR3: TGCGCCAGCAGCTCGACAGGGATAGTGACAGATACGCAGTATTTT. This gives the protein CASSSTGIVTDTQYF.